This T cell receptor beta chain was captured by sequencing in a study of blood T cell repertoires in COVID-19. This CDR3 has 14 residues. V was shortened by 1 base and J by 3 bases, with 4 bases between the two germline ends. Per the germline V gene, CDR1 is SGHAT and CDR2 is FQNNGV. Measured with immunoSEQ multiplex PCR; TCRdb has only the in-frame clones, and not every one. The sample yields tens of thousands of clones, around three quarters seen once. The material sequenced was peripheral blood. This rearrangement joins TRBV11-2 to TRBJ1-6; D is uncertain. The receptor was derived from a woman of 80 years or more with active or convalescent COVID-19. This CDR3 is CASSLGHYNSPLHF. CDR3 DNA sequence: TGTGCCAGCAGCTTAGGTCACTATAATTCACCCCTCCACTTT.